Each of the 26 T cell receptor beta chains below was sequenced from the same sample in a study of shared clonotypes between healthy human individuals. Assay: immunoSEQ multiplex PCR; the TCRdb copy retains only in-frame clones and omits some. The sample lists about 300,000 clones, roughly 70% occurring once. The sample consisted of memory CD4+ T cells sorted from blood. The subset: CD45RA-negative fraction. The receptors shown here come from a man between 25 and 39 years old in good health.

The J gene is TRBJ1-5, the V gene TRBV6-6, with D tentatively TRBD1 (5 bases). V was cut by 0 bases and J by 5 bases, with 14 bases left in between. Germline values: CDR1 MNHNY, CDR2 SVGAGI (reference sequence). The CDR3 totals 16 residues. The CDR3 DNA follows: TGTGCCAGCAGTTACTCGGGGGTGAGGGGTGATCAGCCCCAGCATTTT. This sequence encodes CASSYSGVRGDQPQHF.

This clone was counted a single time. One end of the junction does not line up with germline, which may come from a read error. The chain recombines TRBV6-5 with TRBJ2-3; D call uncertain. The germline V gene encodes CDR1 MNHEY and CDR2 SVGAGI. This CDR3 spans 13 amino acids. As DNA, the CDR3 is TGTGCCAGCAGTTCCCCCGGCACGGATACGCAGTATTTT. Translated, it gives CASSSPGTDTQYF.

This clone was picked up one time. The chain recombines TRBV5-1 with TRBJ1-4; 7 nucleotides line up with TRBD1. The V gene's germline CDR1 is SGHRS and CDR2 YFSETQ. CDR3 length: 14 amino acids. V lost 0 bases and J lost 5; bases outside the gene matches: 1. The CDR3 is CASSLARGNEKLFF. CDR3 DNA sequence: TGCGCCAGCAGCTTGGCCAGGGGGAATGAAAAACTGTTTTTT.

The chain recombines TRBV27 with TRBJ2-3; 7 bases align to TRBD1. Germline lookup yields CDR1 MNHEY and CDR2 SMNVEV (reference sequence). Trimming at V came to 5 bases and at J to 2 bases, leaving 13 bases not matched to a gene. The CDR3 spans 17 residues. CDR3 in amino acids: CASSRVRDSENTDTQYF. The DNA of the CDR3 is TGTGCCAGCAGTCGGGTCCGGGACAGCGAAAACACAGATACGCAGTATTTT.

As concerns this clone: This clone may be a read error of a much larger clone one base away. The J gene is TRBJ2-1, the V gene TRBV5-4, with D hard to call. V was cut by 2 bases and J by 6 bases, with 3 bases left in between. Germline-derived CDR1 and CDR2 are SGHNT and YYREEE (reference sequence). This CDR3 contains 11 residues. The CDR3 DNA sequence: TGTGCCAGCAGCTTAGCCAATGAGCAGTTCTTC. It is translated as CASSLANEQFF.

The gene calls are TRBV5-5 and TRBJ1-5; 7 bases match TRBD1. V gave up 4 bases and J gave up 7 bases; unmatched junction bases: 8. The CDR3 contains 14 residues. Germline V gene lookup returns CDR1 SGHKS and CDR2 YYEKEE (reference sequence). The CDR3 sequence is CASSGGTARQPQHF. As DNA, the CDR3 is TGTGCCAGCAGCGGGGGGACAGCAAGGCAGCCCCAGCATTTT.

This chain uses TRBV15 with TRBJ2-7; 8 nucleotides match TRBD2. Per the germline V gene, CDR1 is LNHNV and CDR2 is YYDKDF (reference sequence). V lost 7 bases to trimming and J lost 0 bases; unmatched junction nucleotides: 5. CDR3 length equals 14 residues. The CDR3 loop reads CATMAGGSSYEQYF. Written as DNA, the CDR3 is TGTGCCACCATGGCGGGGGGAAGCTCCTACGAGCAGTACTTC.

The gene calls are TRBV7-9 and TRBJ1-6; D ambiguous. This CDR3 is built from 14 residues. Germline V gene lookup returns CDR1 SEHNR and CDR2 FQNEAQ (reference sequence). Trimming left V 3 bases short and J 9 bases short, with 12 bases between. CDR3 sequence: CASSLDLPSSPLHF. The CDR3 coding sequence is TGTGCCAGCAGCTTGGACCTACCTAGTTCACCCCTCCACTTT.

The chain carries TRBV2 and TRBJ1-3, with D unclear. The V gene's germline CDR1 is SNHLY and CDR2 FYNNEI. V was pared by 3 bases and J by 10 bases, with 10 bases between. This CDR3 is built from 12 residues. The CDR3: CASSDRDLTIYF. Written as DNA, the CDR3 is TGTGCCAGCAGTGATAGGGATCTGACCATATATTTT.

V gene TRBV10-2 combines with J gene TRBJ2-1; D ambiguous. Germline V gives CDR1 WSHSY, CDR2 SAAADI. Deletions cut 6 bases from V and 8 bases from J, with 11 bases between. The CDR3 covers 12 residues. Written as DNA, the CDR3 is TGCGCCAGCAGCCATGGGGTAGATGAGCAGTTCTTC. This translates into CASSHGVDEQFF.

This clone was observed once. V is TRBV5-1 and J is TRBJ2-3, with unresolved D. There are 15 residues in the CDR3. V was trimmed by 4 bases and J by 2 bases, leaving 14 bases between them. From germline, CDR1 is SGHRS and CDR2 YFSETQ. DNA for the CDR3: TGCGCCAGCAGCCAGCGACCCCCTGACACAGATACGCAGTATTTT. Translation: CASSQRPPDTDTQYF.

The rearrangement uses TRBV7-2 and TRBJ1-2; D not resolved. V gave up 5 bases and J gave up 5 bases, with 9 bases separating them. Germline V gene data show CDR1 as SGHTA and CDR2 as FQGNSA. The CDR3 totals 12 residues. Here the CDR3 reads CASSRLEYGYTF. In DNA, the CDR3 is TGTGCCAGCAGCCGACTAGAGTATGGCTACACCTTC.

The chain uses TRBV5-1 and TRBJ2-5; 10 positions match TRBD2. V trimming: 4 bases; J trimming: 4 bases; junction bases outside the gene matches: 16. CDR3 size: 18 residues. Per germline, CDR1 SGHRS and CDR2 YFSETQ. CDR3 nucleotide sequence: TGCGCCAGCAGCCAAGTCACGAGTGTGGGACTAGCGTTAGAGACCCAGTACTTC. Its translation is CASSQVTSVGLALETQYF.

The chain couples TRBV10-2 to TRBJ1-1, with 9 bases fitting TRBD1. Germline loops: CDR1 WSHSY, CDR2 SAAADI. CDR3 length equals 15 residues. With V trimmed by 1 base and J by 6 bases, 6 bases remained unmatched. The CDR3 sequence is CASSELGQGRSEAFF. In nucleotides, the CDR3 is TGCGCCAGCAGTGAGTTGGGACAGGGAAGGTCTGAAGCTTTCTTT.

The chain has TRBV6-5 and TRBJ2-2; the D gene is possibly TRBD2 (6 bases). Germline CDR1 MNHEY, CDR2 SVGAGI. The CDR3 loop spans 15 amino acids. V was pared by 10 bases and J by 3 bases, with 18 bases between. CDR3 protein: CATCREGRYTGELFF. The CDR3 coding sequence is TGTGCCACCTGTCGAGAAGGGAGGTACACCGGGGAGCTGTTTTTT.

The sample holds a few counts of this clone. This chain uses TRBV4-3 with TRBJ2-1; possibly TRBD1 or TRBD2 for D (5 bases each). The CDR3 has 16 residues. V gave up 1 base and J gave up 3 bases, with 13 bases separating them. Germline V lookup: CDR1 LGHNA, CDR2 YSLEER. CDR3 residues: CASSQARGDLYNEQFF. The DNA of the CDR3 is TGCGCCAGCAGCCAAGCACGAGGGGACCTCTACAATGAGCAGTTCTTC.

The J gene is TRBJ2-1, the V gene TRBV5-4; tentatively, D is TRBD1 (7 bases). V was shortened by 4 bases and J by 2 bases, with 19 bases between the two germline ends. CDR3 length equals 17 residues. The germline gives CDR1 SGHNT, CDR2 YYREEE (reference sequence). DNA of the CDR3: TGTGCCAGCAGCACCGGAGGGGGGACAGAGACCTACAATGAGCAGTTCTTC. This gives the protein CASSTGGGTETYNEQFF.

This clone turned up a few times. V gene TRBV28 combines with J gene TRBJ1-2; no reliable D call. This CDR3 is built from 15 residues. Germline loops: CDR1 MDHEN, CDR2 SYDVKM. Trimming left V 3 bases short and J 3 bases short, with 14 bases between. The CDR3 DNA reads TGTGCCAGCAGTTTTCTACGTCGGACCGACTATGGCTACACCTTC. Translating it yields CASSFLRRTDYGYTF.

This chain uses TRBV19 with TRBJ1-2; D is unresolved. Germline CDR1 and CDR2: LNHDA and SQIVND (reference sequence). This CDR3 spans 15 amino acids. Trimming left V 1 base short and J 4 bases short, with 13 bases between. The CDR3 nucleotides read TGTGCCAGTAGTATAGGAGAGGGCCTCTCCTATGGCTACACCTTC. This translates into CASSIGEGLSYGYTF.

The chain links TRBV25-1 to TRBJ1-4, with D perhaps TRBD1 (5 bases). The V gene's germline CDR1 is MGHDK and CDR2 SYGVNS. Between the trimmed V and J ends, which lost 5 bases and 7 bases, there was a span of 14 bases. CDR3 size: 14 residues. The CDR3 reads CASSWTSGGEKLFF. Written as DNA, the CDR3 is TGTGCCAGCAGTTGGACATCGGGAGGTGAAAAACTGTTTTTT.

V gene TRBV11-2 combines with J gene TRBJ2-1, with TRBD1 as a possible D gene (6 bases). The CDR3 loop spans 15 amino acids. Between the trimmed V and J ends, which lost 5 bases and 2 bases, there was a span of 13 bases. Germline CDR1 is SGHAT and CDR2 is FQNNGV. The chain's CDR3 is CASSTIQGPYNEQFF. CDR3 coding DNA: TGTGCCAGCAGCACAATACAGGGACCCTACAATGAGCAGTTCTTC.

This clone came up a few times. This chain uses TRBV4-3 with TRBJ2-3; D uncertain. Trimming shortened V by 2 bases and J by 2 bases, and 8 bases separated the two germline ends. Germline assignment: CDR1 LGHNA and CDR2 YSLEER. The CDR3 is made up of 14 amino acids. The CDR3 spells CASSQQRYTDTQYF. The CDR3 DNA follows: TGCGCCAGCAGCCAACAGCGTTACACAGATACGCAGTATTTT.

The J gene is TRBJ2-5, the V gene TRBV5-5; 8 nucleotides align to TRBD1. CDR1 is SGHKS and CDR2 is YYEKEE in the germline V gene (reference sequence). The length of the CDR3 is 14 residues. J gave up 4 bases and V 4 bases, and 6 bases lay outside the gene matches. CDR3 sequence reads: CASSLQGAGETQYF. CDR3 sequence (DNA): TGTGCCAGCAGCCTGCAGGGGGCAGGAGAGACCCAGTACTTC.

V is TRBV19 and J is TRBJ1-1; possible D gene TRBD1, 5 bases. Germline V gene sequence: CDR1 LNHDA, CDR2 SQIVND (reference sequence). The CDR3 has 13 amino acids. Deletions cut 7 bases from V and 0 bases from J, with 9 bases between. The CDR3 nucleotides read TGTGCCAGTATAGGGGTTATGAACACTGAAGCTTTCTTT. It specifies CASIGVMNTEAFF.

This clone appeared a few times. The chain employs TRBV28 and TRBJ1-2; 9 nucleotides agree with TRBD1. Trimming cost V 2 bases and J 0 bases; bases outside gene matches: 10. Germline V gene sequence: CDR1 MDHEN, CDR2 SYDVKM. The CDR3 has 18 residues. The CDR3 DNA reads TGTGCCAGCAGTTTAGGCGGTACATGGGACAGGGCTAACTATGGCTACACCTTC. This codes for CASSLGGTWDRANYGYTF.

This clone was counted once. V and J are TRBV5-1 and TRBJ2-1; 9 positions agree with TRBD2. Germline V lookup: CDR1 SGHRS, CDR2 YFSETQ. J was trimmed by 4 bases and V by 0 bases; bases with no gene match: 2. This CDR3 contains 15 residues. Written as DNA, the CDR3 is TGCGCCAGCAGCTTGGGAGCGGGAGGATACAATGAGCAGTTCTTC. It specifies CASSLGAGGYNEQFF.